One and the same sample provided the 3 T cell receptor beta chains below, sequenced in a study of vaccination and CD4 T cells after COVID-19. TCRdb fed the PCR reads into MiXCR, producing one record per CDR3 protein. The sample has 20,000 to 30,000 distinct CDR3 sequences; about 54% are singletons. The specimen was CD4+ T cells from blood, collected before SARS-CoV-2 vaccination. These receptors were collected from a human donor who had recovered from COVID-19.

The chain employs TRBV20-1 and TRBJ1-2; no definite D call. Trimming pared 3 bases from V and 8 bases from J, leaving 16 bases between. Germline V CDR1 and CDR2: DFQATT, SNEGSKA (reference sequence). CDR3 length: 13 amino acids. In DNA, the CDR3 is TGCAGTGCTAGTGCACAGCAAACGAGGGGCTACACCTTC. Its translation: CSASAQQTRGYTF.

The table lists this clonotype with a count of one. The V call is TRBV20-1, the J call TRBJ2-2; 7 positions agree with TRBD1. This CDR3 has 14 amino acids. Per the germline V gene, CDR1 is DFQATT and CDR2 is SNEGSKA (reference sequence). The ends lost 5 bases at V and 1 base at J; junction bases unmatched: 4. CDR3 DNA sequence: TGCAGTGCTCCCCGGACAGGGAACACCGGGGAGCTGTTTTTT. This sequence encodes CSAPRTGNTGELFF.

This clonotype has a single count. The CDR3 here is CASSGGLAGYNEQFF. The DNA of the CDR3 is TGTGCCAGTAGTGGAGGACTAGCTGGTTACAATGAGCAGTTCTTC. The gene calls are TRBV19 and TRBJ2-1; the match to TRBD2 covers 8 bases. Germline-derived CDR1 and CDR2 are LNHDA and SQIVND (reference sequence). V was pared by 5 bases and J by 4 bases, with 7 bases of the junction left unmatched. This CDR3 has 15 amino acids.